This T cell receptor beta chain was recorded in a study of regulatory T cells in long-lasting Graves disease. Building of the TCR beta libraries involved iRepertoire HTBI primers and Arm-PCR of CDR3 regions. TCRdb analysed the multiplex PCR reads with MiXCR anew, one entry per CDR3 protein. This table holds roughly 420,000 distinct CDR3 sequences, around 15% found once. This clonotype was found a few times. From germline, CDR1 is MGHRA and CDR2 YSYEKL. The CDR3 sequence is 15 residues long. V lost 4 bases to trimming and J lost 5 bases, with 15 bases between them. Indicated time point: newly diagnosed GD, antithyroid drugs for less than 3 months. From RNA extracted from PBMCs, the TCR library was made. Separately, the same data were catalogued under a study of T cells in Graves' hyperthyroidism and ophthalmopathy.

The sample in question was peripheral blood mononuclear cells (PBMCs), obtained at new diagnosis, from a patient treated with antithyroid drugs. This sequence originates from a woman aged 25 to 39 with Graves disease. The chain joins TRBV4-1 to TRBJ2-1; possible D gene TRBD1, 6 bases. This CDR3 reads CASSLRSGVNNEQFF. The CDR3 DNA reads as TGCGCCAGCAGCCTCAGATCAGGGGTAAACAATGAGCAGTTCTTC.